Shown below are 20 T cell receptor beta chains from a single sample sequenced in a study of blood T cell repertoires in COVID-19. Generated by immunoSEQ multiplex PCR, the TCRdb table keeps only in-frame clones and is missing some. The sample has about 310,000 clones; around 87% are singletons. The specimen was peripheral blood. The receptors shown here come from a woman aged 45-60 years who had recovered from COVID-19.

This chain joins TRBV11-1 and TRBJ2-7, with TRBD1 identical over 9 bases. V lost 5 bases to trimming and J lost 9 bases; unmatched junction nucleotides: 8. The germline V gene encodes CDR1 SGHAT and CDR2 FQDESV (reference sequence). CDR3 length equals 13 residues. For the CDR3, the DNA is TGTGCCAGCAGCAACCGGGACAGGGAAGCGCAGTACTTC. This translates into CASSNRDREAQYF.

The CDR3 protein is CASSLRGLNSGNTIYF. The CDR3 coding sequence is TGTGCCAGCAGCCTCCGCGGACTGAACTCTGGAAACACCATATATTTT. The chain uses TRBV7-9 and TRBJ1-3; D not resolved. CDR3 length: 16 amino acids. The V end lost 5 bases, the J end lost 0 bases, and 14 bases lay between the germline ends. Germline loops: CDR1 SEHNR, CDR2 FQNEAQ (reference sequence).

This rearrangement joins TRBV7-8 to TRBJ2-7, with D possibly being TRBD1 (5 bases). The germline V and J ends were trimmed by 3 bases and 5 bases, with 11 bases remaining between them. CDR3 length equals 13 residues. Looked up from germline, CDR1 is SGHVS and CDR2 is FQNEAQ. The CDR3 sequence: CASSFGWGDEQYF. The CDR3 nucleotides read TGTGCCAGCAGCTTCGGCTGGGGCGACGAGCAGTACTTC. The whole variable domain, remainder taken from reference TRBV7-8 and TRBJ2-7, is GAGVSQSPRYKVAKRGQDVALRCDPISGHVSLFWYQQALGQGPEFLTYFQNEAQLDKSGLPSDRFFAERPEGSVSTLKIQRTQQEDSAVYLCASSFGWGDEQYFGPGTRLTVT.

This chain joins TRBV18 and TRBJ2-7; the D gene is possibly TRBD1 (5 bases). The length of the CDR3 is 16 residues. V lost 3 bases, J lost 0 bases, and 15 bases lay in between. Germline V gives CDR1 KGHSH, CDR2 LQKENI. CDR3 loop: CASSPPDRSYSYEQYF. The CDR3 bases are TGTGCCAGCTCACCCCCCGACAGATCCTACTCCTACGAGCAGTACTTC.

The chain has TRBV9 and TRBJ1-6; D gene uncertain. This CDR3 is built from 16 residues. From germline, CDR1 is SGDLS and CDR2 YYNGEE. The V and J ends lost 0 bases and 6 bases respectively, with 13 bases between them. In DNA, the CDR3 is TGTGCCAGCAGCGTAGGAGTAAACCCCCCTAATTCACCCCTCCACTTT. Protein: CASSVGVNPPNSPLHF.

The V and J genes are TRBV6-5 and TRBJ2-1, with D maybe TRBD1 (5 bases). The germline V and J ends were trimmed by 6 bases and 10 bases, with 13 bases remaining between them. CDR3 length equals 12 residues. The germline V gene has CDR1 MNHEY and CDR2 SVGAGI. CDR3 sequence (DNA): TGTGCCAGCAGCATGGACACTCGGGAGCAGTTCTTC. Its protein is CASSMDTREQFF.

The CDR3 DNA reads TGTGCCAGTAGTAGGCTAGCGGCTCTAAACACCGGGGAGCTGTTTTTT. Amino acids: CASSRLAALNTGELFF. The rearrangement uses TRBV19 and TRBJ2-2; 7 bases are a match to TRBD2. This CDR3 spans 16 amino acids. Germline assignment: CDR1 LNHDA and CDR2 SQIVND (reference sequence). V gave up 4 bases and J gave up 2 bases; unmatched junction bases: 7.

The V gene is TRBV28, the J gene TRBJ1-2; D remains ambiguous. This CDR3 is built from 13 residues. Per the germline V gene, CDR1 is MDHEN and CDR2 is SYDVKM. Between the trimmed V and J ends, which lost 5 bases and 7 bases, there was a span of 14 bases. The CDR3 is CASSTWAAGGYTF. The CDR3 DNA follows: TGTGCCAGCAGTACCTGGGCAGCTGGTGGCTACACCTTC.

There are a few counts of this clone. The genes are TRBV28 and TRBJ2-5; 11 bases are a match to TRBD2. The length of the CDR3 is 16 residues. V dropped 6 bases and J dropped 1; count of bases not matched to a gene: 7. CDR1 is MDHEN, CDR2 SYDVKM, per germline. The CDR3 spells CASSLNSGGAQETQYF. The CDR3, as DNA: TGTGCCAGCAGCCTTAATAGCGGGGGGGCCCAAGAGACCCAGTACTTC.

The rearrangement uses TRBV11-2 and TRBJ2-1; D gene ambiguous. The CDR3 extends over 11 amino acids. Germline assignment: CDR1 SGHAT and CDR2 FQNNGV. Trimming left V 4 bases short and J 11 bases short, with 9 bases between. This chain's CDR3 is CASSYVNKQFF. The DNA for the CDR3 is TGTGCCAGCAGCTACGTGAACAAGCAGTTCTTC.

The rearrangement uses TRBV6-2 or TRBV6-3 and TRBJ1-1; no reliable D call. Germline V gives CDR1 MNHEY, CDR2 SVGEGT. Trimming left V 4 bases short and J 5 bases short, with 8 bases between. The CDR3 is made up of 12 amino acids. CDR3 in amino acids: CASSSPGTEAFF. CDR3 in DNA: TGTGCCAGCAGTTCCCCGGGTACTGAAGCTTTCTTT.

V and J are TRBV24-1 and TRBJ2-3; maybe TRBD1 (5 bases). CDR1 and CDR2 from the germline V gene are KGHDR and SFDVKD. This CDR3 has 14 residues. Between the trimmed V and J ends, which lost 2 bases and 6 bases, there was a span of 11 bases. The CDR3, as DNA: TGTGCCACCAGTGATTACCTACAGGAGGATACGCAGTATTTT. Amino acid sequence: CATSDYLQEDTQYF.

The chain joins TRBV24-1 to TRBJ2-5; D gene uncertain. Germline assignment: CDR1 KGHDR and CDR2 SFDVKD. The CDR3 loop spans 13 amino acids. Trimming took off 3 bases at V and 1 base at J, with 5 bases between the two ends. DNA for the CDR3: TGTGCCACCAGTGATGGCAGCCAAGAGACCCAGTACTTC. This sequence encodes CATSDGSQETQYF.

The chain is built from TRBV12-3 or TRBV12-4 and TRBJ1-1; D might be TRBD1 (5 bases). This CDR3 is built from 10 residues. The CDR3, as DNA: TGTGACCACGGGGGCACTGAAGCTTTCTTT. It is translated as CDHGGTEAFF.

The rearrangement uses TRBV7-2 and TRBJ2-3, with 12 bases that match TRBD2. Trimming took 5 bases from V and 6 from J; bases not matched to a gene: 3. CDR1 is SGHTA, CDR2 FQGNSA, per germline. The CDR3 is 14 amino acids. The CDR3 region has the DNA TGTGCCAGCAGCCTAACTAGCGGGAGGGATACGCAGTATTTT. Its translation: CASSLTSGRDTQYF. Together with reference TRBV7-2 and TRBJ2-3, the CDR3 gives the full variable domain: GAGVSQSPSNKVTEKGKDVELRCDPISGHTALYWYRQSLGQGLEFLIYFQGNSAPDKSGLPSDRFSAERTGGSVSTLTIQRTQQEDSAVYLCASSLTSGRDTQYFGPGTRLTVL.

This clone has only a few counts. The rearrangement uses TRBV18 and TRBJ2-3; a possible D gene is TRBD2 (7 bases). The V gene's germline CDR1 is KGHSH and CDR2 LQKENI. Trimming pared 3 bases from V and 4 bases from J, leaving 17 bases between. This CDR3 has 16 amino acids. The CDR3 bases are TGTGCCAGCTCACCCCGAGGGGGGGTAGTTGCAGATACGCAGTATTTT. Encoded protein: CASSPRGGVVADTQYF.

The chain employs TRBV24-1 and TRBJ2-1; a possible D gene is TRBD2 (5 bases). Germline V lookup: CDR1 KGHDR, CDR2 SFDVKD. Trimming shortened V by 0 bases and J by 0 bases, and 8 bases separated the two germline ends. CDR3 length: 16 amino acids. CDR3 region: CATSDLRGSSYNEQFF. The CDR3 bases are TGTGCCACCAGTGATTTGCGGGGAAGCTCCTACAATGAGCAGTTCTTC.

V is TRBV21-1 and J is TRBJ2-3; no check of the table's D call, TRBD2, against the DNA was made. TRBV21-1 constitutes a pseudogene. The CDR3 has 11 residues. The CDR3 reads CASSNRDTQYF. The CDR3 bases are TGTGCCAGCAGCAACCGGGATACGCAGTATTTT.

The gene calls are TRBV7-2 and TRBJ1-2; 10 positions agree with TRBD1. Germline-derived CDR1 and CDR2 are SGHTA and FQGNSA. The CDR3 is 15 amino acids. Trimming took 5 bases from V and 2 from J; bases not matched to a gene: 5. This CDR3 reads CASSAATGGNYGYTF. CDR3 bases: TGTGCCAGCAGCGCGGCGACAGGGGGCAACTATGGCTACACCTTC.

V and J are TRBV7-8 and TRBJ2-7; TRBD1 matches at 10 bases. This CDR3 has 16 residues. V trimming: 1 base; J trimming: 2 bases; junction bases outside the gene matches: 5. Germline V CDR1 and CDR2: SGHVS, FQNEAQ. As DNA, the CDR3 is TGTGCCAGCAGCTTAGGCGGGGGGACAGGGGCCTACGAGCAGTACTTC. This gives the protein CASSLGGGTGAYEQYF.